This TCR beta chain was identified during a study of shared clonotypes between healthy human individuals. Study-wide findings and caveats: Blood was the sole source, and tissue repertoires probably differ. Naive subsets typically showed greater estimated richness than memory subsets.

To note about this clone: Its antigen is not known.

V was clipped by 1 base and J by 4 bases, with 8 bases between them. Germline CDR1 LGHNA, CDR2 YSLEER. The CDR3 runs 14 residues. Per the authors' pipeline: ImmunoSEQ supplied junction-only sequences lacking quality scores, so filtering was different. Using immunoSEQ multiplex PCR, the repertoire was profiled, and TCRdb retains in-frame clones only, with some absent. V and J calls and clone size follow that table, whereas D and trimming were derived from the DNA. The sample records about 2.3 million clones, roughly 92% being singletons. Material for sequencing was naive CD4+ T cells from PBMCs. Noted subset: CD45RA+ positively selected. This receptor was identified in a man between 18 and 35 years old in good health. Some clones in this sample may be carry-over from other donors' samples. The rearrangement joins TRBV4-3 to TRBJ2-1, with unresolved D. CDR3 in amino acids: CASSQAGRYNEQFF. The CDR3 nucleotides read TGCGCCAGCAGCCAAGCCGGCCGGTACAATGAGCAGTTCTTC.